The rows below give T cell receptor beta chains drawn from one sample of a study of shared clonotypes between healthy human individuals. Profiled with immunoSEQ multiplex PCR; TCRdb holds only in-frame clones, not every one. The sample includes approximately 2,000,000 clones, under 95% of them seen just once. The sequenced sample was naive CD4+ T cells from PBMCs. The receptors originated from a man between 18 and 29 years old in good health. Some clones in this sample may be carry-over from other donors' samples. Both conserved end residues are part of each CDR3. Fields, in order: CDR3 length, clone size, V gene, J gene, D gene, CDR3 protein, CDR3 DNA. D genes are given only for firm matches. Expanded clones are given a class, and other clones once, few, many or no size at all.

17	NA	TRBV18	TRBJ2-7	TRBD2	CASSPSLAGGLSYEQYF	TGTGCCAGCTCACCCTCCCTAGCGGGAGGTTTGTCCTACGAGCAGTACTTC
15	few	TRBV28	TRBJ2-1	NA	CASSLLAASYNEQFF	TGTGCCAGCAGTTTATTAGCGGCTTCCTACAATGAGCAGTTCTTC
14	NA	TRBV5-1	TRBJ2-7	NA	CASSLESRNYEQYF	TGCGCCAGCAGCTTGGAGAGCAGGAACTACGAGCAGTACTTC
13	NA	TRBV9	TRBJ2-3	NA	CASSVGSADTQYF	TGTGCCAGCAGCGTGGGCTCAGCAGATACGCAGTATTTT
15	NA	TRBV28	TRBJ2-6	NA	CASSLSVAGANVLTF	TGTGCCAGCAGTTTATCCGTAGCTGGGGCCAACGTCCTGACTTTC
13	NA	TRBV19	TRBJ2-5	TRBD1	CASRGTGEETQYF	TGTGCCAGTAGAGGCACAGGGGAGGAGACCCAGTACTTC
13	once	TRBV5-1	TRBJ2-5	NA	CASSLGVGETQYF	TGCGCCAGCAGCTTGGGCGTCGGAGAGACCCAGTACTTC
18	NA	TRBV5-4	TRBJ2-5	TRBD2	CASSLGRGREGPQETQYF	TGTGCCAGCAGCTTGGGTAGGGGGCGGGAGGGCCCTCAAGAGACCCAGTACTTC
13	few	TRBV7-9	TRBJ1-1	NA	CASSQWGGAEAFF	TGTGCCAGCAGCCAATGGGGGGGCGCTGAAGCTTTCTTT
14	NA	TRBV28	TRBJ1-4	NA	CASRPRVIGEKLFF	TGTGCCAGCAGGCCCCGGGTTATCGGGGAAAAACTGTTTTTT
14	NA	TRBV25-1	TRBJ2-7	NA	CASSEPGNFYEQYF	TGTGCCAGCAGTGAACCTGGGAACTTTTACGAGCAGTACTTC
15	NA	TRBV7-3	TRBJ1-2	NA	CASSAGPPDFYGYTF	TGTGCCAGCAGCGCCGGGCCCCCGGATTTCTATGGCTACACCTTC
14	NA	TRBV7-2	TRBJ2-7	NA	CASGRGGSFYEQYF	TGTGCGAGCGGTAGGGGGGGCAGTTTCTACGAGCAGTACTTC
19	NA	TRBV10-3	TRBJ2-7	TRBD2	CAISESRTKWVAGEDEQYF	TGTGCCATCAGTGAGTCGCGGACTAAGTGGGTAGCGGGAGAAGACGAGCAGTACTTC
15	NA	TRBV7-6	TRBJ1-5	NA	CASSLDSRGSQPQHF	TGTGCCAGCAGCTTAGATTCAAGGGGCAGTCAGCCCCAGCATTTT